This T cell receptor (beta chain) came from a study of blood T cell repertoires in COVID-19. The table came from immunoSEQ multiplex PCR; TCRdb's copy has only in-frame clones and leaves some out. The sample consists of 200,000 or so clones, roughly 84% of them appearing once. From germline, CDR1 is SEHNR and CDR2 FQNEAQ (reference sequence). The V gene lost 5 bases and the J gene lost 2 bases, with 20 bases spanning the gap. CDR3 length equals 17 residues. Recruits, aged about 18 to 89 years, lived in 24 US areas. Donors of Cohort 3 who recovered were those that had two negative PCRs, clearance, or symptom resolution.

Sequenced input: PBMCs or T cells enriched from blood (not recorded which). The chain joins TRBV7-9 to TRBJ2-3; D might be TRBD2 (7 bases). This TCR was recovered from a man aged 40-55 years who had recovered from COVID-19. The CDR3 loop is CASSPMRGGPTTDTQYF. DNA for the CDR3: TGTGCCAGCAGCCCAATGAGGGGGGGTCCAACCACAGATACGCAGTATTTT.